The rows below give T cell receptor beta chains drawn from one sample of a study of Graves' ophthalmopathy and Graves' hyperthyroidism. A single record per CDR3 protein comes from TCRdb applying MiXCR to the multiplex PCR reads. Among about 550,000 distinct CDR3 sequences listed, about 40% were seen once. The sample was peripheral blood or thyroid tissue (not recorded which). All receptors derive from an adult man with Graves' hyperthyroidism. CDR3s include the opening cysteine and the closing phenylalanine or tryptophan. The order of the fields is clone size, V gene, D gene, J gene, CDR3 protein, CDR3 DNA. D genes are given only for firm matches. For some rows the clone size is stated as once, few or many, or as a class when expanded; others skip it.

NA,TRBV29-1,NA,TRBJ2-7,CSVVTEESSYEQYF,TGCAGCGTTGTAACAGAAGAAAGCTCCTACGAGCAGTACTTC
many,TRBV20-1,TRBD1,TRBJ2-7,CSARNRETGAHEQYF,TGCAGTGCTAGAAATCGGGAAACAGGGGCCCACGAGCAGTACTTC
many,TRBV12-3/TRBV12-4,NA,TRBJ1-4,CASSPSSGVGKLFF,TGTGCCAGCAGCCCATCCTCCGGGGTTGGAAAACTGTTTTTT
few,TRBV7-2,TRBD1,TRBJ2-7,CASSFRDRAGEQYF,TGTGCCAGCAGCTTCCGGGACAGGGCGGGCGAGCAGTACTTC
many,TRBV2,NA,TRBJ1-2,CASSQEGPLHGYTF,TGTGCCAGCAGTCAAGAGGGTCCCCTCCATGGCTACACCTTC
few,TRBV4-1,NA,TRBJ1-4,CASSQAEGANEKLFF,TGCGCCAGCAGCCAAGCCGAGGGGGCTAATGAAAAACTGTTTTTT
many,TRBV12-3/TRBV12-4,NA,TRBJ2-7,CASSGHSSYEQYF,TGTGCCAGCAGTGGACACTCCTCCTACGAGCAGTACTTC
many,TRBV20-1,NA,TRBJ1-5,CSARATGDQPQHF,TGCAGTGCTAGAGCGACAGGTGATCAGCCCCAGCATTTT
many,TRBV5-8,NA,TRBJ2-7,CASSFMPADYEQYF,TGTGCCAGCAGCTTTATGCCGGCAGACTACGAGCAGTACTTC
NA,TRBV25-1,TRBD1,TRBJ1-6,CASSEFDRANSPLHF,TGTGCCAGCAGTGAATTTGACAGGGCCAATTCACCCCTCCACTTT
NA,TRBV5-4,NA,TRBJ1-2,CASSPDESGTGDYGYTF,TGTGCCAGCAGCCCGGATGAGAGCGGGACGGGGGACTATGGCTACACCTTC
NA,TRBV29-1,NA,TRBJ1-1,CSSQGRGLNTEAFF,TGCAGCAGCCAAGGGCGAGGATTGAACACTGAAGCTTTCTTT
few,TRBV3-1,TRBD1,TRBJ1-2,CASSVTLEDRGTNYGYTF,TGTGCCAGCAGCGTCACCCTAGAGGACAGGGGGACTAACTATGGCTACACCTTC
many,TRBV19,TRBD1,TRBJ2-7,CASSRTGLDYEQYF,TGTGCCAGTAGCCGGACAGGGCTAGACTACGAGCAGTACTTC
NA,TRBV7-7,NA,TRBJ2-3,CASSLITSSTQYF,TGTGCTAGCAGCTTAATAACCAGCAGTACGCAGTATTTT
NA,TRBV29-1,NA,TRBJ2-5,CSVGSTVETQYF,TGCAGCGTGGGGTCGACAGTGGAGACCCAGTACTTC
few,TRBV7-2,TRBD1,TRBJ1-4,CASSFRDSNEKLFF,TGTGCCAGCAGCTTTCGGGACAGCAATGAAAAACTGTTTTTT
few,TRBV7-9,NA,TRBJ2-1,CASSLHRNEQFF,TGTGCCAGCAGCCTCCATAGAAACGAGCAGTTCTTC
NA,TRBV25-1,NA,TRBJ1-1,CASLGRGNTEAFF,TGTGCCAGCTTGGGCAGGGGGAACACTGAAGCTTTCTTT
many,TRBV7-3,TRBD2,TRBJ2-7,CASSPTSSYEQYF,TGTGCCAGCAGCCCGACTAGCTCGTACGAGCAGTACTTC
many,TRBV12-3/TRBV12-4,NA,TRBJ2-5,CASSLGGGSRETQYF,TGTGCCAGCAGTTTGGGGGGCGGGAGTAGAGAGACCCAGTACTTC
many,TRBV29-1,TRBD1,TRBJ1-2,CSVDRTQGEYRHGYTF,TGCAGCGTTGACCGAACGCAGGGGGAGTATAGGCATGGCTACACCTTC
NA,TRBV7-9,NA,TRBJ2-7,CASSPQGAGVEQYF,TGTGCCAGCAGCCCCCAGGGGGCGGGGGTCGAGCAGTACTTC
few,TRBV5-4,NA,TRBJ2-6,CASSLGVVGGANVLTF,TGTGCCAGCAGCTTGGGGGTGGTGGGTGGGGCCAACGTCCTGACTTTC
NA,TRBV7-7,TRBD2,TRBJ2-3,CASSLDASGRINTQYF,TGTGCCAGCAGCTTAGATGCTAGCGGGAGGATAAATACGCAGTATTTT
NA,TRBV5-1,TRBD1,TRBJ1-4,CASSNPTGSNEKLFF,TGCGCCAGCAGCAACCCGACAGGGTCTAATGAAAAACTGTTTTTT
NA,TRBV4-2,TRBD2,TRBJ2-5,CASSQSGLAGLETQYF,TGTGCCAGCAGCCAATCGGGACTAGCGGGATTAGAGACCCAGTACTTC
many,TRBV25-1,NA,TRBJ2-7,CASSEYYRTYEQYF,TGTGCCAGCAGTGAATACTACAGAACCTACGAGCAGTACTTC
once,TRBV5-4,TRBD1,TRBJ1-1,CASSLATGAEAFF,TGTGCCAGCAGCTTGGCAACAGGGGCTGAAGCTTTCTTT
many,TRBV20-1,TRBD1,TRBJ1-5,CSAPGQGAGGNQPQHF,TGCAGTGCACCCGGACAGGGAGCAGGGGGCAATCAGCCCCAGCATTTT
NA,TRBV10-3,TRBD1,TRBJ1-1,CAISADITGGTEAFF,TGTGCCATCAGTGCCGACATTACAGGGGGCACTGAAGCTTTCTTT
few,TRBV19,TRBD1,TRBJ1-5,CASSIDSGTGFTQPQHF,TGTGCCAGTAGTATAGACTCCGGGACAGGGTTCACTCAGCCCCAGCATTTT
NA,TRBV3-1,TRBD1,TRBJ1-2,CASSQDLGQGRLDHF,TGTGCCAGCAGCCAAGATTTGGGACAGGGGCGCTTAGACCACTTC
many,TRBV7-8,NA,TRBJ2-7,CASSSQRFVEQYF,TGTGCCAGCAGCTCACAACGGTTTGTCGAGCAGTACTTC
few,TRBV7-6,TRBD2,TRBJ2-7,CASSRPLGLAGGVNEQYF,TGTGCCAGCAGCCGGCCGCTAGGGCTAGCGGGAGGGGTAAACGAGCAGTACTTC
few,TRBV5-1,NA,TRBJ2-7,CASSPVSGTYEQYF,TGCGCCAGCAGCCCTGTGTCAGGGACGTACGAGCAGTACTTC
NA,TRBV20-1,NA,TRBJ2-3,CSANPQYF,TGCAGTGCTAATCCGCAGTATTTT
NA,TRBV6-1,NA,TRBJ2-3,CASSEVYTDTQYF,TGTGCCAGCAGTGAAGTATACACAGATACGCAGTATTTT
NA,TRBV7-9,NA,TRBJ2-2,CASSFSETEMGLFF,TGTGCCAGCAGCTTCAGCGAGACGGAGATGGGGCTGTTTTTT
many,TRBV5-8,NA,TRBJ1-2,CASSLPQIGGYTF,TGTGCCAGCAGCTTACCCCAGATCGGCGGCTACACCTTC
few,TRBV20-1,NA,TRBJ1-1,CSARRGPKNTEAFF,TGCAGTGCCCGAAGAGGACCCAAGAACACTGAAGCTTTCTTT
few,TRBV12-3/TRBV12-4,TRBD1,TRBJ2-2,CASGRDREAGELFF,TGTGCCAGCGGCCGGGACAGGGAGGCCGGGGAGCTGTTTTTT
NA,TRBV19,TRBD1,TRBJ1-4,CASSLPGQGNEKLFF,TGTGCCAGTAGCTTACCGGGACAGGGTAATGAAAAACTGTTTTTT